One and the same sample provided the 27 T cell receptor beta chains below, sequenced in a study of patients and donors after allogeneic stem cell transplantation. MiXCR, applied by TCRdb to the RT-PCR reads, yields one record per CDR3 protein. This repertoire shows about 150,000 distinct CDR3 sequences, roughly two fifths found once; its top ten account for around 50%. Sequencing was done on a sample of blood, either unsorted or a sorted T cell fraction (not recorded which). These receptors were taken from a human donor who was either an allogeneic HSCT recipient or a stem cell or donor lymphocyte infusion donor (not recorded which). It is not recorded whose cells these are; they may come from a transplant donor.

This clonotype was seen only a few times. The chain couples TRBV9 to TRBJ2-1, with 7 positions matching TRBD1. The CDR3 runs 15 residues. V shed 2 bases, J shed 4 bases, and the junction held 6 bases outside the gene matches. CDR1 is SGDLS and CDR2 is YYNGEE in the germline V gene. CDR3 nucleotide sequence: TGTGCCAGCAGCGTCCGGGACAGACATTACAATGAGCAGTTCTTC. It translates to CASSVRDRHYNEQFF.

V gene TRBV12-3 or TRBV12-4 combines with J gene TRBJ2-3; 12 bases align to TRBD2. V dropped 1 base and J dropped 1; count of bases not matched to a gene: 6. The CDR3 has 18 amino acids. The CDR3 DNA reads TGTGCCAGCAGTTTAGTTCCTAGCGGGGGGGCTGGCACAGATACGCAGTATTTT. It yields the protein CASSLVPSGGAGTDTQYF.

This clonotype was recorded many times. The rearrangement uses TRBV6-5 and TRBJ1-6, with D maybe TRBD1 (5 bases). Trimming pared 6 bases from V and 6 bases from J, leaving 18 bases between. The CDR3 runs 16 residues. The germline V gene encodes CDR1 MNHEY and CDR2 SVGAGI. The CDR3 loop is CASSATRTRSNSPLHF. CDR3 coding DNA: TGTGCCAGCAGCGCGACGAGGACAAGGAGTAATTCACCCCTCCACTTT.

This clonotype showed up just a few times. The chain uses TRBV9 and TRBJ2-3, with TRBD2 matching 8 bases. V lost 4 bases and J lost 2; bases outside the gene matches: 6. Germline CDR1 reads SGDLS; CDR2 reads YYNGEE. The length of the CDR3 is 15 residues. The chain's CDR3 is CASSRSGANTDTQYF. In DNA form, the CDR3 reads TGTGCCAGCAGCCGTAGCGGGGCGAACACAGATACGCAGTATTTT.

This clonotype was counted a few times. The junction departs from germline at one end; a sequencing error may be responsible. V and J are TRBV7-7 and TRBJ2-5; 8 nucleotides align to TRBD1. The CDR3 has 14 residues. In germline, CDR1 is SSHAT, CDR2 FNYEAQ (reference sequence). The CDR3 nucleotides are TGTGCTAGCAGCTCAAGGACAGGGAAAGAGACCCAGTACTTC. Translated, it gives CASSSRTGKETQYF. The entire variable domain, with the rest obtained from reference TRBV7-7 and TRBJ2-5, is as follows: GAGVSQSPRYKVTKRGQDVTLRCDPISSHATLYWYQQALGQGPEFLTYFNYEAQPDKSGLPSDRFSAERPEGSISTLTIQRTEQRDSAMYRCASSSRTGKETQYFGPGTRLLVL.

The V call is TRBV4-1, the J call TRBJ2-2, with no clear D. This CDR3 is 14 amino acids long. The germline gives CDR1 MGHRA, CDR2 YSYEKL. The V and J ends lost 0 bases and 12 bases respectively, with 14 bases between them. The CDR3 region has the DNA TGCGCCAGCAGCCAAGATACCACTCCGGTTCAGCTGTTTTTT. Translation gives CASSQDTTPVQLFF.

The chain is built from TRBV6-2 or TRBV6-3 and TRBJ2-2, with TRBD2 matching 9 bases. Germline CDR1 MNHEY, CDR2 SVGEGT. The V segment lost 8 bases and the J segment 8 bases; nucleotides outside the gene matches: 9. There are 14 residues in the CDR3. This chain's CDR3 is CASSLAGGPGELFF. The CDR3 DNA is TGTGCCAGCTCCTTGGCGGGGGGGCCTGGGGAGCTGTTTTTT.

The chain combines TRBV15 with TRBJ2-7; 7 bases agree with TRBD2. Germline V CDR1 and CDR2: LNHNV, YYDKDF (reference sequence). This CDR3 has 17 residues. The V and J ends lost 3 bases and 2 bases, in that order; junction bases with no gene match: 13. The CDR3 loop reads CATSSQRGGSSTYEQYF. The CDR3, as DNA: TGTGCCACCAGCAGTCAACGGGGAGGGTCCTCAACCTACGAGCAGTACTTC. The full variable domain, its missing parts supplied by reference TRBV15 and TRBJ2-7, is DAMVIQNPRYQVTQFGKPVTLSCSQTLNHNVMYWYQQKSSQAPKLLFHYYDKDFNNEADTPDNFQSRRPNTSFCFLDIRSPGLGDTAMYLCATSSQRGGSSTYEQYFGPGTRLTVT.

J is TRBJ2-5 and V is TRBV24-1; D not resolved. The CDR3 loop spans 13 amino acids. V was shortened by 4 bases and J by 3 bases, with 8 bases between the two germline ends. Germline V gene data show CDR1 as KGHDR and CDR2 as SFDVKD. CDR3 sequence (DNA): TGTGCCACCAGTGAAAACACTGAAGAGACCCAGTACTTC. This translates into CATSENTEETQYF.

This sequence joins TRBV7-9 and TRBJ2-5; D gene uncertain. V lost 6 bases and J 2 bases, leaving 7 bases between the germline ends. CDR3 length: 12 amino acids. Germline V lookup: CDR1 SEHNR, CDR2 FQNEAQ (reference sequence). The CDR3 loop reads CASRRVQETQYF. The DNA of the CDR3 is TGTGCCAGCAGGCGAGTGCAAGAGACCCAGTACTTC.

This clonotype was seen more than once but under ten times. The V and J genes are TRBV15 and TRBJ1-4; 7 bases fit TRBD1. Germline lookup yields CDR1 LNHNV and CDR2 YYDKDF (reference sequence). Trimming took 6 bases from V and 6 from J; bases not matched to a gene: 4. The CDR3 totals 13 residues. CDR3 sequence reads: CATRDRRYEKLFF. CDR3 nucleotides: TGTGCCACCAGGGACAGGAGATATGAAAAACTGTTTTTT.

The chain employs TRBV5-1 and TRBJ1-4; no clear D. Per the germline V gene, CDR1 is SGHRS and CDR2 is YFSETQ. The V end was cut by 1 base, the J end by 4 bases, with 14 bases between. The CDR3 covers 16 residues. The CDR3 is CASSLSGGNGNEKLFF. For the CDR3, the DNA is TGCGCCAGCAGCTTGAGTGGTGGGAACGGTAATGAAAAACTGTTTTTT.

To note about this clonotype: The CDR3 ends on some other residue instead of the conserved phenylalanine or tryptophan, so this is likely a read error. The V call is TRBV29-1, the J call TRBJ2-1, with D possibly being TRBD1 (5 bases). Germline values: CDR1 SQVTM, CDR2 ANQGSEA. Trimming stripped 3 bases from V and 7 bases from J, with 10 bases between. There are 12 residues in the CDR3. CDR3 amino acids: CSVDSQGNEQFI. CDR3 nucleotides: TGCAGCGTTGATAGCCAGGGAAATGAGCAGTTCATC.

V is TRBV3-1 and J is TRBJ2-2; D is possibly TRBD1 or TRBD2 (5 bases each). The CDR3 covers 15 residues. V shed 0 bases and J shed 7 bases, with 12 bases lying between them. Germline CDR1 is LGHDT and CDR2 is YNNKEL (reference sequence). The CDR3 DNA reads TGTGCCAGCAGCCAAGACTCAGCGAGGGGCGGGGAGCTGTTTTTT. Its protein product is CASSQDSARGGELFF.

This clonotype was observed many times. The junction and the germline gene differ at one end; a read error may be behind it. V is TRBV7-7 and J is TRBJ1-1; D perhaps matches TRBD1 (6 bases). CDR3 length equals 13 residues. Germline V lookup: CDR1 SSHAT, CDR2 FNYEAQ (reference sequence). CDR3 sequence: CASSLQGGTEAFF. CDR3 sequence (DNA): TGTGCTAGCAGCTTACAGGGTGGAACTGAAGCTTTCTTT.

The V gene is TRBV7-2, the J gene TRBJ2-1; TRBD2 matches 11 bases. Germline values: CDR1 SGHTA, CDR2 FQGNSA. Trimming cost V 3 bases and J 6 bases; bases outside gene matches: 10. The CDR3 runs 17 residues. CDR3 sequence (DNA): TGTGCCAGCAGCTTCCTAAGACTAGCGGGGAAGATCAATGAGCAGTTCTTC. Amino acid sequence: CASSFLRLAGKINEQFF. The full variable domain, completed using reference TRBV7-2 and TRBJ2-1, is GAGVSQSPSNKVTEKGKDVELRCDPISGHTALYWYRQSLGQGLEFLIYFQGNSAPDKSGLPSDRFSAERTGGSVSTLTIQRTQQEDSAVYLCASSFLRLAGKINEQFFGPGTRLTVL.

The rearrangement joins TRBV5-1 to TRBJ1-1; 8 nucleotides match TRBD1. Per germline, CDR1 SGHRS and CDR2 YFSETQ. V lost 0 bases to trimming and J lost 0 bases; unmatched junction nucleotides: 4. CDR3 length: 16 amino acids. DNA of the CDR3: TGCGCCAGCAGCTTGGCAGGACAGGGAATGAACACTGAAGCTTTCTTT. Its protein product is CASSLAGQGMNTEAFF.

This clonotype was detected a few times. The genes are TRBV6-6 and TRBJ1-3; 7 bases are shared with TRBD1. In germline, CDR1 is MNHNY, CDR2 SVGAGI (reference sequence). Losses at the gene ends were 6 bases for V and 6 bases for J; bases not matched to a gene: 5. There are 13 residues in the CDR3. The CDR3 is CASRGQLLNTIYF. DNA of the CDR3: TGTGCCAGCAGGGGACAGCTTCTAAACACCATATATTTT.

This chain connects TRBV9 to TRBJ1-1; D gene uncertain. V was cut by 4 bases and J by 4 bases, with 17 bases left in between. The germline gives CDR1 SGDLS, CDR2 YYNGEE. The CDR3 consists of 15 residues. The CDR3: CASSSLHGEGTEAFF. The CDR3 coding sequence is TGTGCCAGCAGCAGCCTACATGGAGAGGGCACTGAAGCTTTCTTT.

This clonotype has more than one count but fewer than ten. V gene TRBV5-1 combines with J gene TRBJ2-3; 11 nucleotides align to TRBD2. Looked up from germline, CDR1 is SGHRS and CDR2 is YFSETQ. V was pared by 4 bases and J by 6 bases, with 13 bases of the junction left unmatched. The CDR3 contains 17 residues. The CDR3 DNA sequence: TGCGCCAGCAGCGACTCCGGGACTAGCGGACTTAAGGATACGCAGTATTTT. This translates into CASSDSGTSGLKDTQYF.

The table lists this clonotype with a few counts. This chain connects TRBV7-9 to TRBJ1-5, with D possibly TRBD1 on 6 matching bases. The CDR3 covers 16 residues. The germline V and J ends were trimmed by 5 bases and 3 bases, with 17 bases remaining between them. Germline assignment: CDR1 SEHNR and CDR2 FQNEAQ (reference sequence). CDR3 residues: CASSPGAGPVNQPQHF. CDR3 DNA: TGTGCCAGCAGCCCGGGGGCGGGCCCCGTCAATCAGCCCCAGCATTTT.

V and J are TRBV9 and TRBJ2-7; 8 bases are a match to TRBD1. CDR1 and CDR2 from the germline V gene are SGDLS and YYNGEE. The CDR3 has 12 residues. CDR3 DNA sequence: TGTGCTATCAGGGGGCACTCCTACGAGCAGTACGTC. Protein product: CAIRGHSYEQYV.

The table lists this clonotype with a few counts. The rearrangement links TRBV3-1 to TRBJ1-2, with D perhaps matching TRBD1 (5 bases). The CDR3 covers 14 residues. Germline-derived CDR1 and CDR2 are LGHDT and YNNKEL (reference sequence). V was cut by 4 bases and J by 8 bases, with 17 bases left in between. DNA for the CDR3: TGTGCCAGCAGCCCACAGGCCAGGGCCGGCGGCTACACCTTC. Translated: CASSPQARAGGYTF.

V and J are TRBV27 and TRBJ1-6; D possibly corresponds to TRBD1 (5 bases). The germline CDR1 and CDR2 sequences are MNHEY and SMNVEV (reference sequence). The CDR3 extends over 15 amino acids. V lost 1 base to trimming and J lost 7 bases, with 11 bases between them. The CDR3 nucleotides read TGTGCCAGCAGTTTATGGTGGGGGATCAATTCACCCCTCCACTTT. Residues: CASSLWWGINSPLHF.

The gene calls are TRBV27 and TRBJ1-3; D unresolved. The germline gives CDR1 MNHEY, CDR2 SMNVEV (reference sequence). V dropped 6 bases and J dropped 0 bases, with 12 bases sitting between them. The CDR3 spans 15 residues. CDR3 sequence reads: CASSSRLLSGNTIYF. CDR3 DNA: TGTGCCAGCAGCTCCCGTTTGCTCTCTGGAAACACCATATATTTT.

The chain has TRBV5-1 and TRBJ1-1, with a tentative D call TRBD1 (6 bases). Trimming cost V 5 bases and J 3 bases, with 14 bases left between them. The CDR3 spans 14 residues. Germline assignment: CDR1 SGHRS and CDR2 YFSETQ. The chain's CDR3 is CASSRRGLDTEAFF. CDR3 coding DNA: TGCGCCAGCAGTCGCAGGGGTTTGGACACTGAAGCTTTCTTT.

The table lists this clonotype with a few counts. This chain's CDR3 is CASTHRQGDQPQHF. CDR3 coding DNA: TGTGCCAGCACTCATCGGCAGGGCGATCAGCCCCAGCATTTT. This chain links TRBV12-3 or TRBV12-4 with TRBJ1-5; maybe TRBD1 (5 bases). The V and J ends lost 7 bases and 5 bases respectively, with 15 bases between them. The CDR3 is made up of 14 amino acids.